These T cell receptor beta chains were read from a single sample in a study of CD8 T cells in Susac syndrome. From the immunoSEQ multiplex PCR reads, TCRdb called clonotypes with MiXCR, one entry per CDR3 protein. Among some 80,000 distinct CDR3 sequences listed, 94% were seen once. Sequencing was done on a sample of CD8+ T cells from PBMCs. The origin of the receptors is a human donor in good health. Both conserved end residues are part of each CDR3. A D gene is named only where the DNA matches it firmly. Some rows have no size entry. The others give once, few or many, or a class for an expanded clone.

size	V	D	J	CDR3	DNA
.	TRBV7-6	.	TRBJ2-3	CASSLFPGSDTQYF	TGTGCCAGCAGCTTATTCCCTGGTTCTGATACGCAGTATTTT
.	TRBV20-1	.	TRBJ1-6	CSARSPGSLGSPLHF	TGCAGTGCTAGGTCGCCAGGGAGTCTAGGATCACCCCTCCACTTT
few	TRBV11-3	.	TRBJ2-1	CASSLDLSATYNEQFF	TGTGCCAGCAGCTTAGATCTGTCAGCAACCTACAATGAGCAGTTCTTC
.	TRBV4-3	.	TRBJ2-1	CASSQDARTYNEQLF	TGCGCCAGCAGCCAAGACGCCCGAACCTACAATGAGCAGCTCTTC
few	TRBV7-6	TRBD2	TRBJ2-1	CASSRTSGGNNEQFF	TGTGCCAGCAGCCGGACTAGCGGGGGGAACAATGAGCAGTTCTTC
.	TRBV27	.	TRBJ2-7	CATHSSTYEQYF	TGTGCCACCCACTCCAGTACCTACGAGCAGTACTTC
.	TRBV27	TRBD1	TRBJ2-1	CATGGHDRGPTNEQFF	TGTGCCACCGGGGGACATGACAGGGGCCCGACGAATGAGCAGTTCTTC
once	TRBV3-1	TRBD2	TRBJ2-1	CASSQEMLAVSEQFF	TGTGCCAGCAGCCAAGAGATGCTAGCGGTCAGTGAGCAGTTCTTC
.	TRBV7-9	.	TRBJ2-3	CASSRDTLSDTQYF	TGTGCCAGCAGCCGTGATACCCTATCCGATACGCAGTATTTT
.	TRBV11-2	.	TRBJ1-2	CASSLTGNLNYGYTF	TGTGCCAGCAGCTTAACTGGGAACTTAAACTATGGCTACACCTTC
.	TRBV6-2/TRBV6-3	.	TRBJ1-5	CASSYHPGNQPQHF	TGTGCCAGCAGTTACCACCCAGGCAATCAGCCCCAGCATTTT
.	TRBV20-1	.	TRBJ1-1	CSAREIPMDSSRGGAFF	TGCAGTGCTAGAGAGATACCCATGGATAGTTCAAGGGGGGGAGCTTTCTTT
.	TRBV10-2	.	TRBJ2-3	CASSEPDSLTDTQYF	TGCGCCAGCAGTGAGCCGGACAGTTTGACAGATACGCAGTATTTT
.	TRBV5-1	.	TRBJ1-1	CASSLVPGGPEAFF	TGCGCCAGCAGCTTGGTTCCGGGGGGCCCTGAAGCTTTCTTT
.	TRBV29-1	.	TRBJ2-1	CSVPGTFNNEQFF	TGCAGCGTCCCAGGGACTTTCAACAATGAGCAGTTCTTC
.	TRBV2	.	TRBJ2-5	CASSEWMGETQYF	TGTGCCAGCAGTGAGTGGATGGGGGAGACCCAGTACTTC
.	TRBV12-3/TRBV12-4	TRBD1	TRBJ1-5	CASSDRDSGQPQHF	TGTGCCAGCAGCGACAGGGATTCAGGCCAGCCCCAGCATTTT
.	TRBV29-1	TRBD1	TRBJ1-2	CSVDRDRLGSYGYTF	TGCAGCGTTGACAGGGACAGGCTTGGCTCCTATGGCTACACCTTC
.	TRBV24-1	.	TRBJ1-1	CATSDLRGSEAFF	TGTGCCACCAGTGATTTGAGGGGGAGTGAAGCTTTCTTT
.	TRBV27	TRBD2	TRBJ2-3	CASSNWTSGEDTQYF	TGTGCCAGCAGTAACTGGACTAGCGGGGAAGATACGCAGTATTTT
.	TRBV12-3/TRBV12-4	.	TRBJ2-6	CASVNPGANVLTF	TGTGCCAGCGTTAACCCTGGGGCCAACGTCCTGACTTTC
.	TRBV6-6	.	TRBJ1-2	CASTTGRAYYGYTF	TGTGCCAGCACTACAGGGAGAGCTTACTATGGCTACACCTTC
.	TRBV5-1	.	TRBJ1-5	CASSLEGMGNQPQHF	TGCGCCAGCAGCTTGGAGGGCATGGGCAATCAGCCCCAGCATTTT
.	TRBV7-9	TRBD1	TRBJ2-5	CASSWGQLQETQYF	TGTGCCAGCAGCTGGGGACAGCTCCAAGAGACCCAGTACTTC
.	TRBV7-9	.	TRBJ1-2	CASSLARGPNGYTF	TGTGCCAGCAGCTTAGCTCGGGGGCCCAATGGCTACACCTTC
.	TRBV7-9	.	TRBJ2-1	CASSLQGQFF	TGTGCCAGCAGCTTACAGGGACAGTTCTTC
.	TRBV6-5	.	TRBJ1-1	CASSPTFLGTEAFF	TGTGCCAGCAGCCCCACCTTCTTGGGCACTGAAGCTTTCTTT
.	TRBV13	TRBD1	TRBJ2-1	CASKQGIGDEQFF	TGTGCCAGCAAACAGGGGATCGGCGATGAGCAGTTCTTC
.	TRBV4-1	.	TRBJ2-7	CASSQVSGTATYEQYF	TGCGCCAGCAGCCAAGTTTCCGGGACGGCGACCTACGAGCAGTACTTC
.	TRBV9	TRBD2	TRBJ2-3	CASSTPSGGYATQYF	TGTGCCAGCAGCACCCCTAGCGGGGGCTATGCTACGCAGTATTTT
.	TRBV13	.	TRBJ2-1	CASSLTRNNEQFF	TGTGCCAGCAGCCTAACTAGAAACAATGAGCAGTTCTTC
.	TRBV9	TRBD1	TRBJ1-2	CASGLQGYGYTF	TGTGCCAGCGGATTACAGGGGTATGGCTACACCTTC
.	TRBV25-1	TRBD2	TRBJ2-1	CASSEGGGAYNEQFF	TGTGCCAGCAGTGAAGGGGGGGGTGCCTACAATGAGCAGTTCTTC
.	TRBV13	TRBD1	TRBJ2-1	CASSFPSHRGPYNEQFF	TGTGCCAGCAGCTTCCCTTCCCACAGGGGGCCCTACAATGAGCAGTTCTTC
.	TRBV29-1	TRBD2	TRBJ2-3	CSVEDQWKSGGTDTQYF	TGCAGCGTTGAAGATCAATGGAAAAGCGGGGGCACAGATACGCAGTATTTT
.	TRBV7-9	.	TRBJ1-1	CASSPLLGGTQAFF	TGTGCCAGCAGCCCCCTCCTGGGAGGTACTCAAGCTTTCTTT
.	TRBV20-1	TRBD2	TRBJ2-1	CSARDSAGAWYNEQFF	TGCAGTGCTAGAGATTCAGCGGGAGCATGGTACAATGAGCAGTTCTTC
.	TRBV14	.	TRBJ2-3	CASSQGRQGLTDTQYF	TGTGCCAGCAGCCAAGGGAGGCAGGGGTTAACAGATACGCAGTATTTT
.	TRBV19	.	TRBJ2-2	CASSIEVGTNTGELFF	TGTGCCAGTAGTATTGAGGTGGGGACGAACACCGGGGAGCTGTTTTTT
.	TRBV15	.	TRBJ2-3	CATSREGYGTQYF	TGTGCCACCAGCAGGGAGGGGTATGGTACGCAGTATTTT
.	TRBV7-2	.	TRBJ2-5	CASSPLRGSVETQYF	TGTGCCAGCAGCCCGCTCCGCGGGTCCGTGGAGACCCAGTACTTC
.	TRBV4-1	.	TRBJ1-5	CASSQDTGGNQPQHF	TGCGCCAGCAGCCAAGACACAGGAGGGAATCAGCCCCAGCATTTT
.	TRBV29-1	.	TRBJ1-3	CSVCNRGENTIYF	TGCAGCGTTTGTAACCGAGGAGAAAACACCATATATTTT
.	TRBV15	TRBD2	TRBJ2-1	CATSRRENEQFF	TGTGCCACCAGCAGGCGGGAGAATGAGCAGTTCTTC
.	TRBV20-1	.	TRBJ1-3	CSARVGGESGNTIYF	TGCAGTGCTAGGGTTGGGGGCGAATCTGGAAACACCATATATTTT
.	TRBV29-1	.	TRBJ1-3	CSVAGYLGSGNTIYF	TGCAGCGTTGCGGGTTACCTTGGATCTGGAAACACCATATATTTT
.	TRBV15	TRBD1	TRBJ1-2	CATSRERTGRSSYGYTF	TGTGCCACCAGCAGAGAAAGGACAGGGAGATCAAGCTATGGCTACACCTTC
.	TRBV7-2	.	TRBJ2-7	CASSLAGRVSYEQYF	TGTGCCAGCAGCTTAGCGGGGCGGGTCTCCTACGAGCAGTACTTC
once	TRBV29-1	TRBD1	TRBJ1-5	CSVVDRDINQPQHF	TGCAGCGTAGTAGACAGGGACATCAATCAGCCCCAGCATTTT
once	TRBV27	.	TRBJ1-5	CASSSGINQPQHF	TGTGCCAGCAGTTCCGGGATTAATCAGCCCCAGCATTTT
.	TRBV18	.	TRBJ1-1	CASSPPGGGTEAFF	TGTGCCAGCTCACCACCGGGGGGCGGAACTGAAGCTTTCTTT
.	TRBV2	.	TRBJ1-6	CASSWTVDEIGNSPLHF	TGTGCCAGCAGTTGGACCGTGGATGAGATCGGTAATTCACCCCTCCACTTT
.	TRBV20-1	TRBD1	TRBJ1-5	CSATGTGGNQPQHF	TGCAGTGCCACCGGGACAGGTGGCAATCAGCCCCAGCATTTT
.	TRBV7-2	.	TRBJ2-7	CASRLGTNYEQYF	TGTGCCAGCAGGCTAGGGACAAACTACGAGCAGTACTTC
.	TRBV28	.	TRBJ2-7	CASSLADYEQYF	TGTGCCAGCAGTTTAGCCGACTACGAGCAGTACTTC
.	TRBV6-4	TRBD1	TRBJ2-6	CASTVDRGVIPGANVLTF	TGTGCCAGCACAGTCGACAGGGGGGTTATACCTGGGGCCAACGTCCTGACTTTC
.	TRBV4-1	.	TRBJ1-2	CASSQDSGIPGGYTF	TGCGCCAGCAGCCAAGATAGTGGCATTCCGGGCGGCTACACCTTC